This TCR beta chain is from a study of shared T cell receptors in the human thymus. Clones were read by immunoSEQ multiplex PCR, and TCRdb kept only the in-frame ones, dropping some. The table shows 500,000 to 550,000 clones, with 75% to 85% occurring only once. Trimming removed 7 bases from V and 0 bases from J; junction bases left unmatched: 8. The CDR3 has 17 residues. Per germline, CDR1 SGDLS and CDR2 YYNGEE. This sample was shared with a second study, whose subject was human thymus T cells. That paper notes: Healthy Finnish infants having corrective surgery for congenital heart defects served as donors. Thymic tissue was derived from resections collected during corrective heart surgery. There were highly overlapping thymic repertoires among unrelated individuals, as related research reported.

The J gene is TRBJ2-1, the V gene TRBV9; 12 positions agree with TRBD2. The sequence was obtained from a boy in the first two years of life with a congenital heart defect. Sequenced input: thymocytes. In nucleotides, the CDR3 is TGTGCCAGCCACGGGACTAGCGGGTCAGACTCCTACAATGAGCAGTTCTTC. It is translated as CASHGTSGSDSYNEQFF.